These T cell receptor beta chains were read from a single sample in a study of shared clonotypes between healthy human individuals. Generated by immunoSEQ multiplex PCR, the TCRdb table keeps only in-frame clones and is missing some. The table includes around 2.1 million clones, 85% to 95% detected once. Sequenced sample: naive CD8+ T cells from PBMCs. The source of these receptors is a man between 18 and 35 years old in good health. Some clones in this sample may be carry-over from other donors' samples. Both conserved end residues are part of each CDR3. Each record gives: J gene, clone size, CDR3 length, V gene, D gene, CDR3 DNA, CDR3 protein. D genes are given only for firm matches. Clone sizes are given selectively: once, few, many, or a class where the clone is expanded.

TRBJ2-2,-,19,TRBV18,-,TGTGCCAGCTCCCCCCTCCACTACGGGCGGTCCTTAAACACCGGGGAGCTGTTTTTT,CASSPLHYGRSLNTGELFF
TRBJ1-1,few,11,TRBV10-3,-,TGTGCCATCGGAGAGGGGGGCTGGACTTTCTTT,CAIGEGGWTFF
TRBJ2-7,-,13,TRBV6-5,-,TGTGCCAGCAGCATCACAGCCTCCTACGAGCAGTACTTC,CASSITASYEQYF
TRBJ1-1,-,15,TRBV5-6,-,TGTGCCAGCAGCCCCCCTTTAAGCTGGAACACTGAAGCTTTCTTT,CASSPPLSWNTEAFF
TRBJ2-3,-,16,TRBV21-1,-,TGTGCCAGCAGCAGGGGGACAGGGAAGCACACAGATACGCAGTATTTT,CASSRGTGKHTDTQYF
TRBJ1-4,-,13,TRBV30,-,TGTGCCGCGCACAGGGCTCGGGGGGAAAAACTGTTTTTT,CAAHRARGEKLFF
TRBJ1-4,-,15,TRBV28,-,TGTGCCAGCAGTCAATGGACAGACAGAAATGAAAAACTGTTTTTT,CASSQWTDRNEKLFF
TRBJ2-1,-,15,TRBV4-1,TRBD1,TGCGCCAGCAGCCAAGGGACAGGGGCCTACAATGAGCAGTTCTTC,CASSQGTGAYNEQFF
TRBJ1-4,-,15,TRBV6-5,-,TGTGCCAGCAGGGCCTACTCTGAGGCGTATGAAAAACTGTTTTTT,CASRAYSEAYEKLFF
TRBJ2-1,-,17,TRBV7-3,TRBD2,TGTGCCAGCAGCTTAAGGGCTAGCGGGAGAGTCGACAATGAGCAGTTCTTC,CASSLRASGRVDNEQFF
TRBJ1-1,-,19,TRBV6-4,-,TGTGCCAGCAGTGGATTCAAGATGGCAGAAGTAACGGGGAACACTGAAGCTTTCTTT,CASSGFKMAEVTGNTEAFF
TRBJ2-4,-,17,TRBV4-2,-,TGTGCCAGCAGCCCCTTAGGGGGGGGGCTGGCCAAAAACATTCAGTACTTC,CASSPLGGGLAKNIQYF
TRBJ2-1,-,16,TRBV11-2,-,TGTGCCAGCAGCTTAACCGGGAAAGCCGGTTACAATGAGCAGTTCTTC,CASSLTGKAGYNEQFF
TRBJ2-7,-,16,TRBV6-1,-,TGTGCCAGCAGTGAAGCCGAGGTCCTGGGGGGCAACGAGCAGTACTTC,CASSEAEVLGGNEQYF
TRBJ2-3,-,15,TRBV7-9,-,TGTGCCAGCAGCGAAGGGGTAACTAGCACAGATACGCAGTATTTT,CASSEGVTSTDTQYF
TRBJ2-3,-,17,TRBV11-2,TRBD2,TGTGCCAGCAGCTTAGATTGGAGGACTAGGTCTGGGGATACGCAGTATTTT,CASSLDWRTRSGDTQYF
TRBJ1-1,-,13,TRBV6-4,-,TGTGCCAGCAGACCTAACACGAACACTGAAGCTTTCTTT,CASRPNTNTEAFF
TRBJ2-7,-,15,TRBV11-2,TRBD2,TGTGCCAGCAGCTTAGGTGCTAGCGGTGGCTACGAGCAGTACTTC,CASSLGASGGYEQYF
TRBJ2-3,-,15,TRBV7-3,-,TGTGCCAGCAGCTTAACGCGCAGTAGCACAGATACGCAGTATTTT,CASSLTRSSTDTQYF
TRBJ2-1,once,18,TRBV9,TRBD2,TGTGCCAGCAGCGTAGCTAGGCTAGCGGGAGGGCCGGGTAATGAGCAGTTCTTC,CASSVARLAGGPGNEQFF
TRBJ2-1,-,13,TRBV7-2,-,TGTGCCAGCAGCGCAAGTTGGGGATTTGAGCAGTTCTTC,CASSASWGFEQFF
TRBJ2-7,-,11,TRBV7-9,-,TGTGCCAGCAGCACACTATACGAGCAGTACTTC,CASSTLYEQYF
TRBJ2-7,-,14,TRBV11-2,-,TGTGCCAGCAGCTTAGCCGAGGGGCTCTACGAGCAGTACTTC,CASSLAEGLYEQYF
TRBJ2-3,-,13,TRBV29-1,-,TGCAGCGTGAAATTGGGGAGCACAGATACGCAGTATTTT,CSVKLGSTDTQYF
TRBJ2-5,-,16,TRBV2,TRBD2,TGTGCCAGCAGTGGACTAGCGGGAGAGGGGGCAGAGACCCAGTACTTC,CASSGLAGEGAETQYF
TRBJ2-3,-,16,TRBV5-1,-,TGCGCCAGCAGCGAAATCTACAGGACTAGCACAGATACGCAGTATTTT,CASSEIYRTSTDTQYF
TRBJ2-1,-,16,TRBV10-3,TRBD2,TGTGCCATGGCGGGTTCTAGCGGGAGGACCTACAATGAGCAGTTCTTC,CAMAGSSGRTYNEQFF
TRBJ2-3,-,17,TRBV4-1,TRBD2,TGCGCCAGCAGCCAAGGGGTAGCGGGATGGGGCACAGATACGCAGTATTTT,CASSQGVAGWGTDTQYF
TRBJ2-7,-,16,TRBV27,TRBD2,TGTGCCAGCAGTAATCTTCGGGTAGCGGGAGTTGGGGAGCAGTACTTC,CASSNLRVAGVGEQYF
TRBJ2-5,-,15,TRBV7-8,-,TGTGCCAGCAGCTTAGTAGGGTGGAACCAAGAGACCCAGTACTTC,CASSLVGWNQETQYF
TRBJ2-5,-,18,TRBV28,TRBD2,TGTGCCAGCAGTCCGGGAGGGAGTTTAGCGGGGATACAAGAGACCCAGTACTTC,CASSPGGSLAGIQETQYF
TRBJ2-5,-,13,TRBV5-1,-,TGCGCCAGCAGCTCCCCGGGACTGTTGGCCCAGTACTTC,CASSSPGLLAQYF
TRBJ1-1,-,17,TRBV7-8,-,TGTGCCAGCAGCCCTAATCCTCCAGGGCTTTTTTTTACTGAAGCTTTCTTT,CASSPNPPGLFFTEAFF
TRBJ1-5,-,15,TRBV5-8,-,TGTGCCAGCAGCTTTATGTCAGGGGCCAATCAGCCCCAGCATTTT,CASSFMSGANQPQHF
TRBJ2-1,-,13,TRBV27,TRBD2,TGTGCCACCGGGACTAGCGGGATCGATGAGCAGTTCTTC,CATGTSGIDEQFF
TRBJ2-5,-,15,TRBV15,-,TGTGCCACCAGCAGAGTACAGGGCGGCCCAAGGACCCAGTACTTC,CATSRVQGGPRTQYF
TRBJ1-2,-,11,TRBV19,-,TGTGCCACCGGTACTCTCTATGGCTACACCTTC,CATGTLYGYTF
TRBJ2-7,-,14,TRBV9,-,TGTGCCAGCAGCGAGGGGGGAGCTACCTACGAGCAGTACTTC,CASSEGGATYEQYF
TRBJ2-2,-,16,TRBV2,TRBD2,TGTGCCAGCAGTGTGGGACTAGGACTCTCCACCGGGGAGCTGTTTTTT,CASSVGLGLSTGELFF
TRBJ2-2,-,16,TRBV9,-,TGTGCCAGCAGCGCAAGGCAGGTTACAAACACCGGGGAGCTGTTTTTT,CASSARQVTNTGELFF
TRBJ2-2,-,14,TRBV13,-,TGTGCCAGCAGCTCCCTCGGTTGGACCGGGGAGCTGTTTTTT,CASSSLGWTGELFF
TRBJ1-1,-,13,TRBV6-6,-,TGTGCCGGGGGGGTTGGGTCGAACACTGAAGCTTTCTTT,CAGGVGSNTEAFF
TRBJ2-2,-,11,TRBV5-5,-,TGTGCCAGCACCCACACCGGGGAGCTGTTTTTT,CASTHTGELFF
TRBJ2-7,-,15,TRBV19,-,TGTGCCAGTAGTATAAGCCCAAACCCTTCCTACGAGCAGTACTTC,CASSISPNPSYEQYF
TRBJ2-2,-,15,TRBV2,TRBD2,TGTGCCAGCGATTTTGGGAGGGTTAAGACCGGGGAGCTGTTTTTT,CASDFGRVKTGELFF
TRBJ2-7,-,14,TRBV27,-,TGTGCCAGCAGCTATCAGAGCCCTGTCTACGAGCAGTACTTC,CASSYQSPVYEQYF
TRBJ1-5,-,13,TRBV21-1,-,TGTGCCGCCCGAAGAGGGGGAAGTCAGCCCCAGCATTTT,CAARRGGSQPQHF
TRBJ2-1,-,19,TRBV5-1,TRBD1,TGCGCCAGCAGCTTGGGGGGACAGGCTTATAGGAGCTCCTACAATGAGCAGTTCTTC,CASSLGGQAYRSSYNEQFF
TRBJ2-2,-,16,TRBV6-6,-,TGTGCCAGCAGTTATGGTCCCCTAGAGAACACCGGGGAGCTGTTTTTT,CASSYGPLENTGELFF
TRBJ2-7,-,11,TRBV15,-,TGTGCCACCGGCCCCGAATACGAGCAGTACTTC,CATGPEYEQYF
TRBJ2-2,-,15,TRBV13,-,TGTGCCAGCAGCTCCTCTACACTGAACACCGGGGAGCTGTTTTTT,CASSSSTLNTGELFF